The rows below give T cell receptor beta chains drawn from one sample of a study of blood T cell repertoires in COVID-19. Clones were sequenced by immunoSEQ multiplex PCR, and TCRdb holds only the in-frame ones, with some missing. The data show 45,000 or so clones, with 70% to 85% seen just once and 25% to 35% held by the top ten. The sample comprised peripheral blood. These receptors were collected from a woman at least 80 years old with acute or convalescent COVID-19. CDR3s include the opening cysteine and the closing phenylalanine or tryptophan. Fields, in order: V gene, clone size, D gene, J gene, CDR3 protein, CDR3 DNA. D genes are given only for firm matches. Clone size is stated in some rows and not others, as once, few, many or a class when expanded.

V: TRBV3-1/TRBV3-2; size: .; D: .; J: TRBJ2-1; CDR3: CASSQAVLVNEQFF; DNA: TGTGCCAGCAGCCAAGCCGTTTTAGTCAATGAGCAGTTCTTC
V: TRBV12-3/TRBV12-4; size: few; D: .; J: TRBJ1-2; CDR3: CASSLGGPYGYTF; DNA: TGTGCCAGCAGTTTGGGGGGGCCCTATGGCTACACCTTC
V: TRBV2; size: .; D: .; J: TRBJ1-5; CDR3: CASSSQGTSNQPQHF; DNA: TGTGCCAGCAGTTCGCAGGGGACTAGCAATCAGCCCCAGCATTTT
V: TRBV10-2; size: .; D: .; J: TRBJ2-3; CDR3: CASSRDPEGPDTQYF; DNA: TGCGCCAGCAGTCGGGATCCGGAAGGGCCAGATACGCAGTATTTT
V: TRBV4-2; size: .; D: .; J: TRBJ2-7; CDR3: CASSQEIRGGEQYF; DNA: TGTGCCAGCAGCCAAGAAATACGAGGCGGCGAGCAGTACTTC
V: TRBV28; size: .; D: TRBD1; J: TRBJ1-2; CDR3: CASRRTGVNYGYTF; DNA: TGTGCCAGCAGACGGACAGGGGTTAACTATGGCTACACCTTC
V: TRBV7-2; size: .; D: .; J: TRBJ2-7; CDR3: CASSLLPSGAREQYF; DNA: TGTGCCAGCAGCCTACTCCCCAGCGGCGCCCGCGAGCAGTACTTC
V: TRBV6-5; size: .; D: .; J: TRBJ1-5; CDR3: CASSYGGNQPQHF; DNA: TGTGCCAGCAGTTACGGGGGGAATCAGCCCCAGCATTTT
V: TRBV11-2; size: .; D: TRBD2; J: TRBJ2-2; CDR3: CASSFMGGAGATSGELFF; DNA: TGTGCCAGCAGCTTTATGGGTGGGGCGGGAGCTACGTCCGGGGAGCTGTTTTTT
V: TRBV11-2; size: .; D: .; J: TRBJ1-2; CDR3: CASSLAGSANYGYTF; DNA: TGTGCCAGCAGCTTAGCGGGGAGTGCTAACTATGGCTACACCTTC
V: TRBV27; size: .; D: .; J: TRBJ2-7; CDR3: CASSSAYGEQYF; DNA: TGTGCCAGCAGTTCGGCGTACGGGGAGCAGTACTTC
V: TRBV6-5; size: .; D: TRBD1; J: TRBJ1-3; CDR3: CASRGQGGGNTIYF; DNA: TGTGCCAGCAGGGGACAGGGTGGTGGAAACACCATATATTTT
V: TRBV11-2; size: .; D: TRBD2; J: TRBJ2-3; CDR3: CASRNWGGYTDTQYF; DNA: TGTGCCAGCAGGAACTGGGGGGGGTACACAGATACGCAGTATTTT
V: TRBV12-3/TRBV12-4; size: few; D: .; J: TRBJ1-4; CDR3: CASSFTRSRLFF; DNA: TGTGCCAGCAGTTTTACCAGGTCGCGACTGTTTTTT
V: TRBV18; size: .; D: .; J: TRBJ2-6; CDR3: CASSPGRGAGANVLTF; DNA: TGTGCCAGCTCACCCGGCAGGGGGGCTGGGGCCAACGTCCTGACTTTC
V: TRBV5-1; size: .; D: .; J: TRBJ2-6; CDR3: CASSLGGALDSGANVLTF; DNA: TGCGCCAGCAGCTTGGGTGGGGCGCTAGACTCTGGGGCCAACGTCCTGACTTTC
V: TRBV6-1; size: .; D: .; J: TRBJ1-6; CDR3: CASSEQGSSNSPLHF; DNA: TGTGCCAGCAGTGAGCAGGGGAGCTCAAATTCACCCCTCCACTTT
V: TRBV11-3; size: .; D: .; J: TRBJ2-2; CDR3: CASSSETGTGELFF; DNA: TGTGCCAGCAGCTCAGAAACAGGCACCGGGGAGCTGTTTTTT
V: TRBV7-2; size: .; D: TRBD1; J: TRBJ2-1; CDR3: CASKTGTGGNEQFF; DNA: TGTGCCAGCAAGACCGGGACAGGGGGGAATGAGCAGTTCTTC
V: TRBV19; size: .; D: TRBD1; J: TRBJ1-6; CDR3: CASSAWDSVNSPLHF; DNA: TGTGCCAGTAGTGCCTGGGACAGTGTCAATTCACCCCTCCACTTT
V: TRBV5-1; size: .; D: .; J: TRBJ2-2; CDR3: CASSLRTDKTGELFF; DNA: TGCGCCAGCAGCTTGAGGACAGACAAGACCGGGGAGCTGTTTTTT
V: TRBV3-1/TRBV3-2; size: few; D: .; J: TRBJ2-1; CDR3: CASSQRTVDNEQFF; DNA: TGTGCCAGCAGCCAAAGGACAGTAGACAATGAGCAGTTCTTC
V: TRBV6-1; size: .; D: TRBD2; J: TRBJ2-7; CDR3: CASSEQGGYEQYF; DNA: TGTGCCAGCAGTGAACAGGGAGGGTACGAGCAGTACTTC
V: TRBV9; size: .; D: .; J: TRBJ2-2; CDR3: CASSVGVASNTGELFF; DNA: TGTGCCAGCAGCGTAGGGGTAGCGTCAAACACCGGGGAGCTGTTTTTT
V: TRBV16; size: once; D: TRBD1; J: TRBJ2-7; CDR3: CASSRTGTPSYEQYF; DNA: TGTGCCAGCAGCCGGACAGGGACACCTTCCTACGAGCAGTACTTC
V: TRBV6-1; size: .; D: .; J: TRBJ1-2; CDR3: CASSERQHDGYTF; DNA: TGTGCCAGCAGTGAAAGACAGCATGATGGCTACACCTTC
V: TRBV6-5; size: .; D: .; J: TRBJ1-1; CDR3: CASTYTTGRTEAFF; DNA: TGTGCCAGCACCTACACCACAGGGCGCACTGAAGCTTTCTTT
V: TRBV9; size: .; D: TRBD2; J: TRBJ2-5; CDR3: CASSSTTSGKTQYF; DNA: TGTGCCAGCAGCTCGACGACTAGCGGGAAGACCCAGTACTTC
V: TRBV13; size: .; D: .; J: TRBJ2-1; CDR3: CASSPGRASVGNEQFF; DNA: TGTGCCAGCAGCCCCGGTCGGGCTAGCGTTGGCAATGAGCAGTTCTTC
V: TRBV15; size: .; D: TRBD2; J: TRBJ2-2; CDR3: CATSSHGGEGHTGELFF; DNA: TGTGCCACCAGCTCCCATGGGGGGGAGGGCCACACCGGGGAGCTGTTTTTT
V: TRBV2; size: .; D: .; J: TRBJ1-2; CDR3: CASSDGDLGNYGYTF; DNA: TGTGCCAGCAGTGATGGGGACTTAGGCAACTATGGCTACACCTTC
V: TRBV19; size: few; D: .; J: TRBJ2-5; CDR3: CASSIEGTQYF; DNA: TGTGCCAGTAGTATTGAGGGGACCCAGTACTTC
V: TRBV4-1; size: once; D: TRBD2; J: TRBJ2-1; CDR3: CASSHPGTSYNEQFF; DNA: TGCGCCAGCAGCCACCCGGGGACTAGCTACAATGAGCAGTTCTTC
V: TRBV27; size: .; D: TRBD2; J: TRBJ2-2; CDR3: CASRPQAGGSGELFF; DNA: TGTGCCAGCAGGCCCCAGGCGGGAGGGTCCGGGGAGCTGTTTTTT
V: TRBV7-9; size: .; D: .; J: TRBJ2-7; CDR3: CASSIQAIQGSYEQYF; DNA: TGTGCCAGCAGCATACAGGCCATTCAAGGGTCCTACGAGCAGTACTTC
V: TRBV7-2; size: many; D: .; J: TRBJ1-1; CDR3: CASSELPLFVSTEAFF; DNA: TGTGCCAGCAGCGAACTCCCTCTATTTGTGAGCACTGAAGCTTTCTTT
V: TRBV14; size: .; D: .; J: TRBJ2-5; CDR3: CASSRLVIETQYF; DNA: TGTGCCAGCAGCCGACTAGTCATAGAGACCCAGTACTTC
V: TRBV19; size: .; D: .; J: TRBJ1-5; CDR3: CASSRPGASNQPQHF; DNA: TGTGCCAGTAGCCGTCCAGGTGCCAGCAATCAGCCCCAGCATTTT
V: TRBV18; size: .; D: .; J: TRBJ1-2; CDR3: CASSRGTANYGYTF; DNA: TGTGCCAGCTCACGGGGGACTGCTAACTATGGCTACACCTTC
V: TRBV4-1; size: .; D: TRBD1; J: TRBJ2-7; CDR3: CASSPDRGPTYEQYF; DNA: TGCGCCAGCAGCCCGGACAGGGGGCCCACCTACGAGCAGTACTTC
V: TRBV3-1/TRBV3-2; size: .; D: .; J: TRBJ2-7; CDR3: CASSQATGYEQYF; DNA: TGTGCCAGCAGCCAGGCGACAGGCTACGAGCAGTACTTC
V: TRBV30; size: .; D: .; J: TRBJ1-4; CDR3: CAWRAGLLKRDEKLFF; DNA: TGTGCCTGGAGGGCGGGACTACTGAAGAGGGATGAAAAACTGTTTTTT
V: TRBV5-1; size: .; D: TRBD2; J: TRBJ2-3; CDR3: CASSLGFTSGTDTQYF; DNA: TGCGCCAGCAGCTTGGGGTTTACTAGCGGGACAGATACGCAGTATTTT
V: TRBV7-8; size: .; D: .; J: TRBJ1-2; CDR3: CASSLEVARIHYGYTF; DNA: TGTGCCAGCAGCTTAGAAGTAGCGAGGATCCACTATGGCTACACCTTC
V: TRBV24-1; size: .; D: .; J: TRBJ2-2; CDR3: CATSEQTGTGELFF; DNA: TGTGCCACCAGTGAGCAAACAGGCACCGGGGAGCTGTTTTTT
V: TRBV5-1; size: .; D: TRBD2; J: TRBJ2-2; CDR3: CASSFRLAETGELFF; DNA: TGCGCCAGCAGCTTTAGACTAGCGGAGACCGGGGAGCTGTTTTTT
V: TRBV18; size: .; D: .; J: TRBJ2-3; CDR3: CASSAEHTDTQYF; DNA: TGTGCCAGCTCGGCGGAGCACACAGATACGCAGTATTTT